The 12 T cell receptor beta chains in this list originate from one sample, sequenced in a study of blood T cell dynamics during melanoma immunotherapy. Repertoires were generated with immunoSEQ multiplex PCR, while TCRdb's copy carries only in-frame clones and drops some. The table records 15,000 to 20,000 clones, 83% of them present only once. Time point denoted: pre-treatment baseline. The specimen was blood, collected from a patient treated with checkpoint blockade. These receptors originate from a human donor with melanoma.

The CDR3 coding sequence is TGTGCCAGCAGTATTTTTCGGGAAGCTTTCTTT. It codes for CASSIFREAFF. This chain joins TRBV28 and TRBJ1-1; D call uncertain. There are 11 residues in the CDR3. Trimming shortened V by 5 bases and J by 8 bases, and 9 bases separated the two germline ends. Germline V gives CDR1 MDHEN, CDR2 SYDVKM.

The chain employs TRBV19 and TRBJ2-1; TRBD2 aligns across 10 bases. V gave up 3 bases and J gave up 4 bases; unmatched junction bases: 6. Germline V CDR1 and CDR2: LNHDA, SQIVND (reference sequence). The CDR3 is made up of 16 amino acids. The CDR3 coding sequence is TGTGCCAGTAGTATCACGGCTAGCGGGAGATACAATGAGCAGTTCTTC. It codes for CASSITASGRYNEQFF. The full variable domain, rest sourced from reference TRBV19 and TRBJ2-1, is DGGITQSPKYLFRKEGQNVTLSCEQNLNHDAMYWYRQDPGQGLRLIYYSQIVNDFQKGDIAEGYSVSREKKESFPLTVTSAQKNPTAFYLCASSITASGRYNEQFFGPGTRLTVL.

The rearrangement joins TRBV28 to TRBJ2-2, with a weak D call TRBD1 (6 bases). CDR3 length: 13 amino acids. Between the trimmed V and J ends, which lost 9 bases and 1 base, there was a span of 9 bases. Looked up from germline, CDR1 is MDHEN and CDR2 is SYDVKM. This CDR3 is CASKQGNTGELFF. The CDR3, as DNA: TGTGCCAGTAAACAGGGGAACACCGGGGAGCTGTTTTTT.

The CDR3 region is CASSETRGSTEAFF. The DNA for the CDR3 is TGTGCCAGCAGTGAGACAAGGGGGAGCACTGAAGCTTTCTTT. The gene calls are TRBV6-1 and TRBJ1-1, with D perhaps TRBD1 (6 bases). The CDR3 consists of 14 residues. Germline V CDR1 and CDR2: MNHNS, SASEGT. Trimming cost V 3 bases and J 4 bases, with 12 bases left between them.

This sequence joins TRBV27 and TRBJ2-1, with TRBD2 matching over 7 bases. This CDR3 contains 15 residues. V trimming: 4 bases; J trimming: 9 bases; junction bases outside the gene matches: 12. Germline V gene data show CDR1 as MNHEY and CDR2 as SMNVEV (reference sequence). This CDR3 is CASSSGEGQVSEQFF. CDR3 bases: TGTGCCAGCAGTTCGGGGGAGGGCCAGGTCAGTGAGCAGTTCTTC.

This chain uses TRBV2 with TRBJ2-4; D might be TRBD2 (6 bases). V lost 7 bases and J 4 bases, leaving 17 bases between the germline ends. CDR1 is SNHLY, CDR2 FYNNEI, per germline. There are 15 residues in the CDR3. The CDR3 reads CASKEGVATKNIQYF. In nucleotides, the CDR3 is TGTGCCAGCAAGGAGGGTGTGGCAACAAAAAACATTCAGTACTTC.

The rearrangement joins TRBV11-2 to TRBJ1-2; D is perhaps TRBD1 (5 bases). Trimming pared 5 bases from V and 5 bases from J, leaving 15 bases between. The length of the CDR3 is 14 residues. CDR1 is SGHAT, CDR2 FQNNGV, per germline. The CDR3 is CASSPWEGKYGYTF. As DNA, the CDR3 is TGTGCCAGCAGCCCATGGGAGGGGAAATATGGCTACACCTTC.

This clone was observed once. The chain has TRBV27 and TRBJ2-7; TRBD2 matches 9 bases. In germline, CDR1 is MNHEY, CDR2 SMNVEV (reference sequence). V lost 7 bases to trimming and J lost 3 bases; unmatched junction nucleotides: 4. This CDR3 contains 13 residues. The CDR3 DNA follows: TGTGCCAGCATAGCGGGAGACTACTACGAGCAGTACTTC. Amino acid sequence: CASIAGDYYEQYF.

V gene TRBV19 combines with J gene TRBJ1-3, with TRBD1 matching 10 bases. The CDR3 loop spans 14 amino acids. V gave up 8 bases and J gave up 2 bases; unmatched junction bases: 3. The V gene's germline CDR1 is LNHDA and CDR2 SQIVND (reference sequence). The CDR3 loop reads CASRDRGTGNTIYF. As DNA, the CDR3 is TGTGCCAGTCGGGACAGGGGAACTGGAAACACCATATATTTT.

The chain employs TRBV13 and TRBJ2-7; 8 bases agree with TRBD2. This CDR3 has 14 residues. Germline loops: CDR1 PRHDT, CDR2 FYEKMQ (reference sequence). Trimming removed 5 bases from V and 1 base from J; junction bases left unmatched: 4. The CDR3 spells CASSALAESYEQYF. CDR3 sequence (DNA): TGTGCCAGCAGCGCACTAGCGGAATCCTACGAGCAGTACTTC.

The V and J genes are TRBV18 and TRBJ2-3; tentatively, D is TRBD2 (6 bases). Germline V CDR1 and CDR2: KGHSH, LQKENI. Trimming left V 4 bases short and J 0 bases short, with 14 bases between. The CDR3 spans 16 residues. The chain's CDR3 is CASSQLASSSTDTQYF. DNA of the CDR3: TGTGCCAGCTCACAACTAGCATCGTCTAGCACAGATACGCAGTATTTT.

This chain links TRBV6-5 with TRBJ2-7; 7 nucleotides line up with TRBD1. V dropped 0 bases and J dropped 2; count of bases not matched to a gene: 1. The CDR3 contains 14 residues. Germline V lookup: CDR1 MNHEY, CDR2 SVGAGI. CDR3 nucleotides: TGTGCCAGCAGTTACTCGCAGGGGGCCTACGAGCAGTACTTC. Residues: CASSYSQGAYEQYF.